This passage covers 24 T cell receptor beta chains from one sample sequenced in a study of monozygotic twins with inflammatory bowel disease. TCRdb re-called the 5' RACE reads and gives one entry per CDR3 protein, without DNA. The table lists roughly 160,000 distinct CDR3 sequences. Sequencing input: blood. The source is a human donor with ulcerative colitis or Crohn's disease, or a healthy co-twin of an affected twin (not recorded which).

The chain recombines TRBV30 with TRBJ1-1; TCRdb gives TRBD1 as the D gene, but with no DNA this cannot be confirmed. Germline V gene data show CDR1 as GTSNPN and CDR2 as SVGIG (reference sequence). This CDR3 spans 12 amino acids. CDR3 sequence reads: CAWKGRNTEAFF.

This rearrangement joins TRBV11-2 to TRBJ2-7; lacking DNA, the TRBD1 call made by TCRdb goes unchecked. Germline assignment: CDR1 SGHAT and CDR2 FQNNGV. CDR3 length: 15 residues. The CDR3 is CASSLTGSLNYEQYF.

The CDR3 is CAWTLGQGVYEQYF. V and J are TRBV30 and TRBJ2-7; as DNA is missing, the TRBD1 call by TCRdb cannot be tested. This CDR3 comprises 14 residues. Germline CDR1 reads GTSNPN; CDR2 reads SVGIG (reference sequence).

This sequence joins TRBV13 and TRBJ2-6. Per germline, CDR1 PRHDT and CDR2 FYEKMQ (reference sequence). The CDR3 length is 14 residues. CDR3 sequence: CASSISSGANVLTF.

The chain recombines TRBV7-2 with TRBJ2-2; TCRdb reports TRBD1, a call that lacks DNA to check it against. Germline lookup yields CDR1 SGHTA and CDR2 FQGNSA. The CDR3 totals 15 residues. This CDR3 is CASSPAGVKTGELFF. The complete variable domain, with remaining parts taken from reference TRBV7-2 and TRBJ2-2, reads GAGVSQSPSNKVTEKGKDVELRCDPISGHTALYWYRQSLGQGLEFLIYFQGNSAPDKSGLPSDRFSAERTGGSVSTLTIQRTQQEDSAVYLCASSPAGVKTGELFFGEGSRLTVL.

The chain has TRBV4-3 and TRBJ2-7; TCRdb returns TRBD2, unconfirmable since there is no DNA. Germline CDR1 and CDR2: LGHNA and YSLEER. This CDR3 is 15 amino acids long. This CDR3 reads CASSRSAATRPEQYF.

The V and J genes are TRBV5-1 and TRBJ2-4; TCRdb's D call, TRBD1, is unchecked because there is no DNA. The CDR3 has 16 amino acids. Germline CDR1 reads SGHRS; CDR2 reads YFSETQ. This chain's CDR3 is CASSLGQGQTKNIQYF.

The V and J genes are TRBV4-3 and TRBJ2-7; TCRdb reports TRBD1, a call that lacks DNA to check it against. The germline V gene has CDR1 LGHNA and CDR2 YSLEER. This CDR3 region has 13 residues. The CDR3 region is CASSQVGGPEQYF.

The genes are TRBV5-1 and TRBJ2-5; TCRdb calls TRBD1, which cannot be checked without DNA. This CDR3 comprises 15 residues. From germline, CDR1 is SGHRS and CDR2 YFSETQ. The CDR3 is CASSSSPGTQETQYF. The whole variable domain, filled in from reference TRBV5-1 and TRBJ2-5, reads KAGVTQTPRYLIKTRGQQVTLSCSPISGHRSVSWYQQTPGQGLQFLFEYFSETQRNKGNFPGRFSGRQFSNSRSEMNVSTLELGDSALYLCASSSSPGTQETQYFGPGTRLLVL.

This chain links TRBV12-3 or TRBV12-4 with TRBJ1-1. The CDR3 covers 14 residues. CDR3 sequence reads: CASSSSTSFPEAFF.

This chain connects TRBV3-1 to TRBJ2-7. The CDR3 has 14 amino acids. The germline V gene has CDR1 LGHDT and CDR2 YNNKEL (reference sequence). The CDR3 loop is CASSPGGRAYEQYF.

V is TRBV20-1 and J is TRBJ1-4; TCRdb proposes TRBD1, but this gene call is untestable without DNA. The CDR3 runs to 13 residues. Germline CDR1 and CDR2: DFQATT and SNEGSKA (reference sequence). The CDR3 here is CSAPGEANEKLFF.

The chain has TRBV7-9 and TRBJ1-2; the D call of TRBD1 rests on TCRdb alone, since no DNA is present to check it. The length of the CDR3 is 16 residues. In germline, CDR1 is SEHNR, CDR2 FQNEAQ (reference sequence). Here the CDR3 reads CASSPSPGTANYGYTF.

J is TRBJ2-5 and V is TRBV3-1; with no DNA, the TCRdb D assignment of TRBD1 cannot be verified. The CDR3 is 15 residues long. Germline CDR1 and CDR2: LGHDT and YNNKEL (reference sequence). CDR3 region: CASSQVVRAGETQYF.

The CDR3: CASSQAGRGFNEKLFF. This chain links TRBV3-1 with TRBJ1-4; the TCRdb D gene call, TRBD1, has no DNA to confirm it. The CDR3 is 16 residues long. Germline CDR1 and CDR2: LGHDT and YNNKEL (reference sequence).

This chain joins TRBV5-1 and TRBJ2-3. CDR1 and CDR2 (germline): SGHRS, YFSETQ. The CDR3 is 14 amino acids. CDR3 loop: CASSLVGYTDTQYF.

This chain links TRBV11-2 with TRBJ2-1. Looked up from germline, CDR1 is SGHAT and CDR2 is FQNNGV. CDR3 length: 14 amino acids. The CDR3 is CASSLDLRHNEQFF.

The genes are TRBV7-2 and TRBJ2-3; checking the TCRdb D call of TRBD2 is not possible without DNA. The CDR3 length is 17 residues. The germline V gene has CDR1 SGHTA and CDR2 FQGNSA. This CDR3 is CASSFPLGLARRDTQYF.

The gene calls are TRBV12-3 or TRBV12-4 and TRBJ2-7; TCRdb reports TRBD1, a call that lacks DNA to check it against. The CDR3 sequence is 15 residues long. The CDR3 loop is CASSLSSGPHYEQYF.

The chain combines TRBV19 with TRBJ2-1. Germline V gives CDR1 LNHDA, CDR2 SQIVND (reference sequence). This CDR3 contains 16 residues. This CDR3 is CASSIGGRLSYNEQFF.

The V and J genes are TRBV7-2 and TRBJ1-2. CDR3 length: 11 amino acids. Germline CDR1 is SGHTA and CDR2 is FQGNSA. Here the CDR3 reads CASSLNYGYTF.

The chain has TRBV7-2 and TRBJ1-4. This CDR3 region has 16 residues. Germline-derived CDR1 and CDR2 are SGHTA and FQGNSA. The CDR3 sequence: CASSLRGRREDEKLFF.

V usage is TRBV15 and J usage is TRBJ1-2. CDR1 and CDR2 (germline): LNHNV, YYDKDF (reference sequence). CDR3 length equals 12 residues. The CDR3 sequence: CATRQGSYGYTF.

The chain recombines TRBV7-9 with TRBJ1-4; the TRBD1 assignment by TCRdb is unverifiable without DNA. This CDR3 contains 15 residues. Germline V gives CDR1 SEHNR, CDR2 FQNEAQ (reference sequence). The CDR3 sequence is CASSIDRGTNEKLFF. The variable domain in full, completed from reference TRBV7-9 and TRBJ1-4, reads DTGVSQNPRHKITKRGQNVTFRCDPISEHNRLYWYRQTLGQGPEFLTYFQNEAQLEKSRLLSDRFSAERPKGSFSTLEIQRTEQGDSAMYLCASSIDRGTNEKLFFGSGTQLSVL.